This passage covers 32 T cell receptor beta chains from one sample sequenced in a study of T-cell memory formation after mild COVID-19. Via MiXCR, TCRdb re-called the 5' RACE reads, giving one row per CDR3 protein. The table includes a few hundred thousand distinct CDR3 sequences, around 15% detected once. The sequenced material came from PBMCs or a T cell subset sorted from them (not recorded which). These receptor sequences come from a man younger than 35 who had mild COVID-19 (a few samples of this study predate the infection). Cell type and time point are not known.

The table lists this clonotype with a few counts. The rearrangement uses TRBV21-1 and TRBJ2-7; whether TRBD1, the table's D call, matches the DNA was not checked. TRBV21-1 is shown as a pseudogene. The CDR3 sequence is 14 residues long. The CDR3 protein is CACSDRGESHEQYF. The CDR3 DNA reads as TGTGCCTGTTCCGACAGAGGGGAAAGCCACGAGCAGTACTTC.

This clonotype has a count of ten or more. The chain uses TRBV5-6 and TRBJ2-5; the D is unclear. The CDR3 loop spans 13 amino acids. Between the trimmed V and J ends, which lost 3 bases and 5 bases, there was a span of 11 bases. Germline V gene data show CDR1 as SGHDT and CDR2 as YYEEEE. CDR3 loop: CASSSTYTETQYF. The DNA of the CDR3 is TGTGCCAGCAGCTCCACATATACGGAGACCCAGTACTTC. Using reference TRBV5-6 and TRBJ2-5 for the parts outside the CDR3, the full variable domain is DAGVTQSPTHLIKTRGQQVTLRCSPKSGHDTVSWYQQALGQGPQFIFQYYEEEERQRGNFPDRFSGHQFPNYSSELNVNALLLGDSALYLCASSSTYTETQYFGPGTRLLVL.

This clonotype was counted a few times. V and J are TRBV24-1 and TRBJ2-1, with D possibly matching TRBD1 (6 bases). V lost 3 bases and J 6 bases, leaving 14 bases between the germline ends. This CDR3 comprises 15 residues. Germline-derived CDR1 and CDR2 are KGHDR and SFDVKD. The CDR3 reads CATSDPQGPGNEQFF. DNA of the CDR3: TGTGCCACCAGTGATCCACAGGGACCGGGCAATGAGCAGTTCTTC.

The chain carries TRBV29-1 and TRBJ2-2, with a possible D match to TRBD2 (6 bases). Germline CDR1 SQVTM, CDR2 ANQGSEA. The CDR3 spans 13 residues. V was trimmed by 4 bases and J by 1 base, leaving 7 bases between them. In nucleotides, the CDR3 is TGCAGCGTTGTGGGACTGAACACCGGGGAGCTGTTTTTT. It yields the protein CSVVGLNTGELFF.

V is TRBV29-1 and J is TRBJ1-5; D remains ambiguous. This CDR3 is 11 amino acids long. V shed 8 bases and J shed 5 bases, with 10 bases lying between them. CDR1 SQVTM and CDR2 ANQGSEA come from the germline V gene. CDR3 in amino acids: CSPLRDQPQHF. The CDR3 region has the DNA TGCAGCCCATTAAGGGATCAGCCCCAGCATTTT. Variable domain in full (rest from reference TRBV29-1 and TRBJ1-5): SAVISQKPSRDICQRGTSLTIQCQVDSQVTMMFWYRQQPGQSLTLIATANQGSEATYESGFVIDKFPISRPNLTFSTLTVSNMSPEDSSIYLCSPLRDQPQHFGDGTRLSIL.

The genes are TRBV11-2 and TRBJ2-5; 8 nucleotides align to TRBD1. This CDR3 region has 15 residues. Germline CDR1 and CDR2: SGHAT and FQNNGV. The J segment lost 4 bases and the V segment lost 2 bases, leaving 6 bases of the junction unmatched. CDR3 sequence (DNA): TGTGCCAGCAGCTTATACGGACAGGGAGGAGAGACCCAGTACTTC. Its protein is CASSLYGQGGETQYF.

V usage is TRBV27 and J usage is TRBJ2-3; 9 bases line up with TRBD2. The CDR3 length is 18 residues. Germline V lookup: CDR1 MNHEY, CDR2 SMNVEV (reference sequence). Unmatched junction bases numbered 13, after V lost 4 bases and J lost 2 bases. The DNA for the CDR3 is TGTGCCAGCAGTTCAGCAATAGCGGGGGATTCTTACACAGATACGCAGTATTTT. Its translation: CASSSAIAGDSYTDTQYF.

V and J are TRBV7-9 and TRBJ2-2, with TRBD1 identical over 8 bases. The CDR3 loop spans 16 amino acids. The trim removed 5 bases at V and 7 bases at J, leaving 12 bases unmatched. Germline CDR1 is SEHNR and CDR2 is FQNEAQ (reference sequence). The CDR3 bases are TGTGCCAGCAGCGGGCCCGACAGGGGAGAAGGCGGGGAGCTGTTTTTT. This encodes CASSGPDRGEGGELFF.

This clonotype was seen a handful of times. At one end the junction does not follow the germline gene, possibly because of a read error. This chain links TRBV5-6 with TRBJ1-1; D is undetermined. In germline, CDR1 is SGHDT, CDR2 YYEEEE. This CDR3 region has 11 residues. CDR3 in amino acids: CASSLAPRVSF. The CDR3 DNA reads as TGTGCCAGCAGCTTGGCCCCTCGGGTGAGCTTT.

This clonotype was detected ten times or more. The chain carries TRBV5-1 and TRBJ2-7; TRBD2 matches 9 bases. Germline V gene sequence: CDR1 SGHRS, CDR2 YFSETQ. The CDR3 runs to 16 residues. The V gene end was trimmed by 0 bases and the J gene end by 2 bases; junction bases not matched to a gene: 6. The CDR3 sequence: CASSLEAPSGTYEQYF. The CDR3 DNA sequence: TGCGCCAGCAGCTTGGAGGCGCCTAGCGGGACCTACGAGCAGTACTTC.

This clonotype was counted a few times. The V and J genes are TRBV29-1 and TRBJ2-1, with D possibly being TRBD1 (5 bases). The ends were cut back, 4 bases at V and 8 bases at J, with 15 bases in the middle. The CDR3 totals 13 residues. Germline CDR1 is SQVTM and CDR2 is ANQGSEA. The CDR3 protein is CSVGSQGSDEQFF. CDR3 nucleotide sequence: TGCAGCGTTGGATCGCAGGGCTCGGATGAGCAGTTCTTC.

This clonotype was observed a few times. The genes are TRBV7-2 and TRBJ1-5, with D possibly being TRBD1 (5 bases). Trimming removed 3 bases from V and 0 bases from J, with 12 bases in between. Germline CDR1 and CDR2: SGHTA and FQGNSA. The CDR3 loop spans 16 amino acids. CDR3 amino acids: CASSLQGPNSNQPQHF. Written as DNA, the CDR3 is TGTGCCAGCAGCTTGCAGGGTCCGAATAGCAATCAGCCCCAGCATTTT.

In DNA, the CDR3 is TGCAGCGGGGGGGTATACAATGAGCAGTTCTTC. This codes for CSGGVYNEQFF. This chain links TRBV29-1 with TRBJ2-1, with D perhaps matching TRBD2 (6 bases). This CDR3 contains 11 residues. Deletions cut 7 bases from V and 4 bases from J, with 8 bases between. Germline CDR1 and CDR2: SQVTM and ANQGSEA.

For the CDR3, the DNA is TGCGCCAGCAGCTTGTTTGGGGGAACCTACAATGAGCAGTTCTTC. Protein: CASSLFGGTYNEQFF. J is TRBJ2-1 and V is TRBV5-1; D may match TRBD1 or TRBD2 (5 bases each). The CDR3 contains 15 residues. CDR1 is SGHRS and CDR2 is YFSETQ in the germline V gene. V lost 1 base and J 2 bases, leaving 10 bases between the germline ends.

This clonotype was counted a few times. The V gene is TRBV29-1, the J gene TRBJ2-3; tentatively, D is TRBD2 (6 bases). The CDR3 consists of 13 residues. The germline V gene has CDR1 SQVTM and CDR2 ANQGSEA. V was clipped by 2 bases and J by 3 bases, with 9 bases between them. CDR3 loop: CSVEIGGTDTQYF. CDR3 nucleotide sequence: TGCAGCGTTGAAATCGGGGGTACAGATACGCAGTATTTT.

This clonotype was observed at least ten times. This chain joins TRBV4-3 and TRBJ2-3; 7 nucleotides line up with TRBD1. J gave up 2 bases and V 9 bases, and 8 bases lay outside the gene matches. The germline gives CDR1 LGHNA, CDR2 YSLEER. This CDR3 has 14 amino acids. The CDR3, as DNA: TGCGCCAGTGGTCCAGGGGGAGACACAGATACGCAGTATTTT. Translation: CASGPGGDTDTQYF.

The rearrangement links TRBV11-1 to TRBJ2-7; D gene ambiguous. V was pared by 2 bases and J by 3 bases, with 11 bases between. Germline CDR1 and CDR2: SGHAT and FQDESV (reference sequence). The CDR3 is made up of 14 amino acids. CDR3: CASSLSGPIYEQYV. CDR3 nucleotides: TGTGCCAGCAGCTTATCCGGGCCAATCTACGAGCAGTACGTC.

CDR3 nucleotides: TGTGCCAGCAGTTCAAAGGGGTTAGACACTGAAGCTTTCTTT. It encodes CASSSKGLDTEAFF. The chain couples TRBV6-1 to TRBJ1-1; tentative D call: TRBD1 (5 bases). The CDR3 runs to 14 residues. The germline V gene has CDR1 MNHNS and CDR2 SASEGT. The V gene lost 5 bases and the J gene lost 3 bases, with 13 bases spanning the gap.

This clonotype has only a few counts. The chain uses TRBV20-1 and TRBJ1-2; D might be TRBD1 (5 bases). Trimming removed 6 bases from V and 3 bases from J, with 14 bases in between. This CDR3 is 13 amino acids long. CDR1 is DFQATT, CDR2 SNEGSKA, per germline (reference sequence). CDR3 nucleotides: TGCAGTGCCAGACAGTTGTTATACTATGGCTACACCTTC. Encoded protein: CSARQLLYYGYTF.

J is TRBJ2-7 and V is TRBV12-3 or TRBV12-4; TRBD1 matches at 8 bases. The CDR3 sequence is 14 residues long. Trimming cost V 7 bases and J 3 bases; bases outside gene matches: 8. In DNA form, the CDR3 reads TGTGCCAGCACCAGACAGGGGAAGGGCTACGAGCAGTACTTC. It encodes CASTRQGKGYEQYF.

The chain has TRBV4-3 and TRBJ2-7; no clear D gene. In germline, CDR1 is LGHNA, CDR2 YSLEER. The germline V and J ends were trimmed by 0 bases and 0 bases, with 9 bases remaining between them. The CDR3 extends over 15 amino acids. This CDR3 is CASSQELLSSYEQYF. For the CDR3, the DNA is TGCGCCAGCAGCCAAGAACTCCTTAGCTCCTACGAGCAGTACTTC.

This clonotype is medium-sized in the sample. This chain connects TRBV6-2 or TRBV6-3 to TRBJ2-1; 9 positions match TRBD2. This CDR3 region has 15 residues. Germline loops: CDR1 MNHEY, CDR2 SVGEGT. V lost 2 bases to trimming and J lost 7 bases; unmatched junction nucleotides: 6. CDR3 DNA: TGTGCCAGCAGTTACGAGGTAGCGGGGGCAAATGAGCAGTTCTTC. Amino acid sequence: CASSYEVAGANEQFF.

In this sample, this clonotype turned up a few times. The gene calls are TRBV7-2 and TRBJ2-5; D is uncertain. Trimming removed 3 bases at V and 3 bases at J, with 8 bases between. Germline values: CDR1 SGHTA, CDR2 FQGNSA. The CDR3 length is 13 residues. The CDR3 loop reads CASSLPAKETQYF. CDR3 in DNA: TGTGCCAGCAGCTTGCCTGCAAAAGAGACCCAGTACTTC.

This clonotype was seen more than once but under ten times. This chain joins TRBV15 and TRBJ2-1, with TRBD2 identical over 8 bases. The germline V gene has CDR1 LNHNV and CDR2 YYDKDF (reference sequence). The junction had 1 base not matched to a gene; V was cut back by 1 base and J by 2 bases. The CDR3 loop spans 15 amino acids. The CDR3, as DNA: TGTGCCACCAGCAGAGTCGGGGGGGCCTACAATGAGCAGTTCTTC. This codes for CATSRVGGAYNEQFF.

The table lists this clonotype with a few counts. The chain uses TRBV18 and TRBJ1-2, with 11 bases fitting TRBD1. Germline V gene data show CDR1 as KGHSH and CDR2 as LQKENI. The CDR3 consists of 16 residues. The J segment lost 2 bases and the V segment lost 3 bases, leaving 5 bases of the junction unmatched. The CDR3 protein is CASSPEGQGGNYGYTF. The CDR3, as DNA: TGTGCCAGCTCACCGGAGGGACAGGGGGGGAACTATGGCTACACCTTC.

The chain combines TRBV29-1 with TRBJ2-1; 12 bases map to TRBD2. The CDR3 covers 19 residues. Germline CDR1 reads SQVTM; CDR2 reads ANQGSEA. The V segment lost 0 bases and the J segment 0 bases; nucleotides outside the gene matches: 9. As DNA, the CDR3 is TGCAGCGTTGAAGACCGGCTAGCGGGGGGGAGGAGCTCCTACAATGAGCAGTTCTTC. Translating it yields CSVEDRLAGGRSSYNEQFF.

This chain connects TRBV11-1 to TRBJ2-1, with TRBD2 matching 10 bases. The V segment lost 4 bases and the J segment 9 bases; nucleotides outside the gene matches: 18. The CDR3 covers 18 residues. CDR1 and CDR2 from the germline V gene are SGHAT and FQDESV (reference sequence). CDR3 residues: CASSWAPSVSGGASEQFF. Here the CDR3 DNA reads TGTGCCAGCAGCTGGGCCCCGAGTGTAAGCGGGGGGGCCAGTGAGCAGTTCTTC.

In this sample, this clonotype turned up a few times. The J gene is TRBJ2-2, the V gene TRBV7-2; TRBD2 aligns across 8 bases. The trim removed 5 bases at V and 4 bases at J, leaving 6 bases unmatched. Germline V gene data show CDR1 as SGHTA and CDR2 as FQGNSA. The CDR3 spans 15 residues. The CDR3 protein is CASSPRLAGTGELFF. The CDR3 nucleotides read TGTGCCAGCAGCCCCCGGCTAGCGGGCACCGGGGAGCTGTTTTTT.

The chain recombines TRBV10-2 with TRBJ2-2; 10 nucleotides match TRBD2. The CDR3 has 16 amino acids. V dropped 2 bases and J dropped 6; count of bases not matched to a gene: 6. CDR1 WSHSY and CDR2 SAAADI come from the germline V gene. The CDR3 spells CASSEGLAETSGELFF. The DNA of the CDR3 is TGCGCCAGCAGTGAGGGACTAGCGGAGACTTCCGGGGAGCTGTTTTTT.

This clonotype has just a few counts. J is TRBJ2-3 and V is TRBV12-3 or TRBV12-4; D gene unclear. Trimming took 6 bases from V and 0 from J, leaving 10 bases between them. The CDR3 is made up of 14 amino acids. CDR3 amino acids: CASSPLYSTDTQYF. The CDR3 DNA follows: TGTGCCAGCAGCCCGCTATACAGCACAGATACGCAGTATTTT.

The chain combines TRBV7-2 with TRBJ1-2, with D unclear. The CDR3 runs 14 residues. The germline V and J ends were trimmed by 8 bases and 5 bases, with 18 bases remaining between them. Germline V gene sequence: CDR1 SGHTA, CDR2 FQGNSA. As DNA, the CDR3 is TGTGCCAGCGCGTTCGGTTCATTTAGATATGGCTACACCTTC. This gives the protein CASAFGSFRYGYTF. The whole variable domain, filled in from reference TRBV7-2 and TRBJ1-2, reads GAGVSQSPSNKVTEKGKDVELRCDPISGHTALYWYRQSLGQGLEFLIYFQGNSAPDKSGLPSDRFSAERTGGSVSTLTIQRTQQEDSAVYLCASAFGSFRYGYTFGSGTRLTVV.

This clonotype occurred many times. The rearrangement joins TRBV20-1 to TRBJ2-7; weak D call: TRBD1 (6 bases). Trimming pared 1 base from V and 5 bases from J, leaving 15 bases between. Germline assignment: CDR1 DFQATT and CDR2 SNEGSKA (reference sequence). The CDR3 contains 14 residues. DNA for the CDR3: TGCAGTGCTAGAGCGACAGGCCCTCGCGACGAGCAGTACTTC. As protein: CSARATGPRDEQYF.